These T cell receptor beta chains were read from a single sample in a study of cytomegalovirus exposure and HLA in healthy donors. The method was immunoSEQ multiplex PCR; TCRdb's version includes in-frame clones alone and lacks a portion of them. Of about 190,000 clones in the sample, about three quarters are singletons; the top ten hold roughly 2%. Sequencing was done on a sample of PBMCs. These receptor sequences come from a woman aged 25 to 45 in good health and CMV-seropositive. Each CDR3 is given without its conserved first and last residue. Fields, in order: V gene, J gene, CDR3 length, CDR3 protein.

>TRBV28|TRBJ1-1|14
ASSFPTDRANTEAF
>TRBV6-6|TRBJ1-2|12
AGYAGGGNYGYT
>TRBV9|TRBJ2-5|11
ASSVGLQETQY
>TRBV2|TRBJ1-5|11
ASSEDRNQPQH
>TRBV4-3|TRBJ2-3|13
ASSQERVLTDTQY
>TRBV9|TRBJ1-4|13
ASSPTWTVGRKLF
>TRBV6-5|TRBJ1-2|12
ASSLLTGESGYT
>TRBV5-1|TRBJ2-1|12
ASRLAGGNGEQF
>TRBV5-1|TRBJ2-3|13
ASSRGGTSTDTQY
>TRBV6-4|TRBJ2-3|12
ASRTSGSTDTQY